One and the same sample provided the 28 T cell receptor beta chains below, sequenced in a study of cytomegalovirus exposure and HLA in healthy donors. The PCR made use of 60 Vbeta and 13 Jbeta primers. Only in-frame clones appear in the TCRdb table, and some are missing; sequencing was by immunoSEQ multiplex PCR. The top ten clones hold 1.5% to 1.7% of a sample with some 160,000 clones, around three quarters of them seen once. The sample consisted of PBMCs. These TCRs come from a man aged 40-55 years in good health and CMV-seronegative.

This chain uses TRBV30 with TRBJ1-5, with D perhaps TRBD1 (5 bases). Germline values: CDR1 GTSNPN, CDR2 SVGIG (reference sequence). Trimming pared 2 bases from V and 5 bases from J, leaving 10 bases between. The CDR3 loop spans 13 amino acids. CDR3 amino acids: CAWSLGEDQPQHF. The CDR3 nucleotides read TGTGCCTGGAGTTTAGGGGAGGATCAGCCCCAGCATTTT.

V gene TRBV7-7 combines with J gene TRBJ2-3; unclear D gene. V lost 2 bases, J lost 1 base, and 4 bases lay in between. Germline V gene data show CDR1 as SSHAT and CDR2 as FNYEAQ (reference sequence). The CDR3 totals 13 residues. The CDR3 bases are TGTGCCAGCAGCTTAAGCGGCACAGATACGCAGTATTTT. Residues: CASSLSGTDTQYF. Full variable domain (remainder filled in from reference TRBV7-7 and TRBJ2-3): GAGVSQSPRYKVTKRGQDVTLRCDPISSHATLYWYQQALGQGPEFLTYFNYEAQPDKSGLPSDRFSAERPEGSISTLTIQRTEQRDSAMYRCASSLSGTDTQYFGPGTRLTVL.

The chain employs TRBV19 and TRBJ2-7; 8 bases map to TRBD1. This CDR3 contains 15 residues. Germline trimming cut 5 bases from V and 5 bases from J; bases unmatched to any gene: 11. Per germline, CDR1 LNHDA and CDR2 SQIVND (reference sequence). CDR3 amino acids: CASSPSRGPPHEQYV. The CDR3 region has the DNA TGTGCCAGTAGTCCAAGCAGGGGGCCACCCCACGAGCAGTACGTC.

In the case of this clone: Other DNA sequences in this sample translate to the same CDR3. The V call is TRBV7-2, the J call TRBJ1-1, with 7 bases aligning to TRBD1. V lost 4 bases, J lost 5 bases, and 1 base stayed unmatched. Per germline, CDR1 SGHTA and CDR2 FQGNSA. The CDR3 has 12 amino acids. The CDR3 loop reads CASSSQGTEAFF. The CDR3 DNA follows: TGTGCCAGCAGCTCACAGGGGACTGAAGCTTTCTTT.

This sequence joins TRBV6-5 and TRBJ2-5; D may be TRBD1 (5 bases). Germline V gene sequence: CDR1 MNHEY, CDR2 SVGAGI. CDR3 length equals 13 residues. The germline V and J ends were trimmed by 5 bases and 9 bases, with 16 bases remaining between them. The chain's CDR3 is CASSPDFLGAQYF. CDR3 coding DNA: TGTGCCAGCAGTCCCGACTTTCTAGGGGCCCAGTACTTC.

This rearrangement joins TRBV4-1 to TRBJ1-5; 7 bases map to TRBD1. The ends lost 2 bases at V and 1 base at J; junction bases unmatched: 5. The CDR3 runs 16 residues. The germline CDR1 and CDR2 sequences are MGHRA and YSYEKL. In nucleotides, the CDR3 is TGCGCCAGCAGCCAACTGCCAGGGGGGAGCAATCAGCCCCAGCATTTT. Translation gives CASSQLPGGSNQPQHF.

The rearrangement links TRBV25-1 to TRBJ1-3; no reliable D call. The V end was cut by 3 bases, the J end by 0 bases, with 12 bases between. Looked up from germline, CDR1 is MGHDK and CDR2 is SYGVNS. The length of the CDR3 is 16 residues. The CDR3 reads CASSDAGSASGNTIYF. As DNA, the CDR3 is TGTGCCAGCAGTGACGCAGGTTCGGCCTCTGGAAACACCATATATTTT. The whole variable domain, remainder taken from reference TRBV25-1 and TRBJ1-3, is EADIYQTPRYLVIGTGKKITLECSQTMGHDKMYWYQQDPGMELHLIHYSYGVNSTEKGDLSSESTVSRIRTEHFPLTLESARPSHTSQYLCASSDAGSASGNTIYFGEGSWLTVV.

The V gene is TRBV30, the J gene TRBJ1-2, with TRBD1 as a possible D gene (5 bases). The length of the CDR3 is 12 residues. Germline V gene sequence: CDR1 GTSNPN, CDR2 SVGIG (reference sequence). Trimming took 3 bases from V and 4 from J, leaving 9 bases between them. For the CDR3, the DNA is TGTGCCTGGAGCCCCCAGGGCTATGGCTACACCTTC. It translates to CAWSPQGYGYTF.

The chain combines TRBV7-3 with TRBJ1-2; possible D gene TRBD1, 6 bases. The length of the CDR3 is 14 residues. Trimming cost V 4 bases and J 8 bases, with 17 bases left between them. CDR1 and CDR2 from the germline V gene are SGHTA and FQGTGA. CDR3 nucleotide sequence: TGTGCCAGCAGCTCACAGGGAAAAGTGGGAGGCTACACCTTC. Translating gives CASSSQGKVGGYTF.

This clone was seen once. The germline gene is not matched at one end of the junction; a read error may be the cause. The V and J genes are TRBV7-9 and TRBJ2-1; the match to TRBD2 covers 16 bases. This CDR3 region has 16 residues. CDR1 and CDR2 (germline): SEHNR, FQNEAQ (reference sequence). The CDR3 spells CSSSLRGTSGRVGQFF. CDR3 in DNA: TGTTCCAGCAGCTTAAGGGGGACTAGCGGGAGGGTTGGGCAGTTCTTC.

The chain couples TRBV5-1 to TRBJ2-5; tentatively, D is TRBD2 (5 bases). Germline assignment: CDR1 SGHRS and CDR2 YFSETQ. The V gene lost 4 bases and the J gene lost 1 base, with 11 bases spanning the gap. The CDR3 runs 14 residues. The CDR3 loop reads CASSVDYIQETQYF. CDR3 bases: TGCGCCAGCAGCGTCGACTATATCCAAGAGACCCAGTACTTC.

The chain recombines TRBV9 with TRBJ1-6; 7 nucleotides match TRBD1. The germline V gene has CDR1 SGDLS and CDR2 YYNGEE. This CDR3 is 15 amino acids long. J was trimmed by 7 bases and V by 1 base; bases with no gene match: 5. The CDR3 DNA is TGTGCCAGCAGCGTAAAGGGGGCAGAAAATTCACCCCTCCACTTT. It specifies CASSVKGAENSPLHF.

The chain couples TRBV9 to TRBJ2-7, with 7 bases matching TRBD1. The CDR3 loop spans 14 amino acids. Germline values: CDR1 SGDLS, CDR2 YYNGEE. Trimming took 4 bases from V and 0 from J; bases not matched to a gene: 4. The CDR3 sequence is CASSRDRVSYEQYF. Written as DNA, the CDR3 is TGTGCCAGCAGCCGGGACAGAGTCTCCTACGAGCAGTACTTC.

This clone has only one observation. Compared with germline, one end of the junction differs, possibly owing to a read error. The chain links TRBV30 to TRBJ2-4; possibly TRBD2 for D (5 bases). This CDR3 has 15 amino acids. CDR1 is GTSNPN, CDR2 SVGIG, per germline (reference sequence). This CDR3 is CAWSATGIAKNSQYF. The CDR3 coding sequence is TGTGCCTGGAGTGCTACGGGAATAGCCAAAAACAGTCAGTACTTC.

In its sample, this clone was seen once. The chain has TRBV11-2 and TRBJ2-1; a possible D gene is TRBD2 (6 bases). Trimming shortened V by 1 base and J by 12 bases, and 13 bases separated the two germline ends. Germline V gene sequence: CDR1 SGHAT, CDR2 FQNNGV. This CDR3 has 13 residues. CDR3 bases: TGTGCCAGCAGCTTAGTCGGGGGAGGTGTGCAGTTCTTC. Translation: CASSLVGGGVQFF.

The CDR3 sequence is CASSLFSGQGYTF. As DNA, the CDR3 is TGTGCCAGCAGTCTGTTCTCGGGACAAGGCTACACCTTC. The chain couples TRBV28 to TRBJ1-2, with D possibly matching TRBD1 (6 bases). The germline CDR1 and CDR2 sequences are MDHEN and SYDVKM. The CDR3 loop spans 13 amino acids. V gave up 5 bases and J gave up 8 bases, with 15 bases separating them.

The chain recombines TRBV12-5 with TRBJ2-1; D is unresolved. Germline CDR1 is LGHNT and CDR2 is FRNRAP. V was pared by 6 bases and J by 5 bases, with 11 bases between. The CDR3 has 13 amino acids. CDR3 nucleotide sequence: TGTGCTAGTGGCACAATCCAAAACAATGAGCAGTTCTTC. Protein sequence: CASGTIQNNEQFF.

This clone appeared a few times. The rearrangement joins TRBV14 to TRBJ2-7; D ambiguous. From germline, CDR1 is SGHDN and CDR2 FVKESK. The CDR3 sequence is 13 residues long. V gave up 0 bases and J gave up 6 bases, with 9 bases separating them. CDR3 residues: CASSQDIAGEQYV. CDR3 in DNA: TGTGCCAGCAGCCAAGATATAGCTGGCGAGCAGTACGTC.

The rearrangement links TRBV27 to TRBJ2-7; the D gene is possibly TRBD1 (5 bases). The CDR3 has 15 residues. Per germline, CDR1 MNHEY and CDR2 SMNVEV (reference sequence). The CDR3: CAGRRRTNSPYEQYV. The CDR3 bases are TGTGCCGGCAGGCGCAGGACAAACAGCCCCTACGAGCAGTACGTC.

This clone was observed once. The chain employs TRBV29-1 and TRBJ2-1; 7 bases map to TRBD2. Trimming at V came to 0 bases and at J to 4 bases, leaving 9 bases not matched to a gene. This CDR3 is 16 amino acids long. Germline V gene sequence: CDR1 SQVTM, CDR2 ANQGSEA. CDR3: CSVEDQRLAAYNEQFF. In nucleotides, the CDR3 is TGCAGCGTTGAAGATCAGAGGCTAGCGGCATACAATGAGCAGTTCTTC.

About this clone itself: Other DNA sequences in this specimen translate into the identical CDR3. In DNA form, the CDR3 reads TGCGCCAGCAGCTTCGACAGTTACAATGAGCAGTTCTTC. Translated: CASSFDSYNEQFF. This rearrangement joins TRBV5-1 to TRBJ2-1; weak D call: TRBD1 (5 bases). The germline V gene has CDR1 SGHRS and CDR2 YFSETQ. The V end was cut by 2 bases, the J end by 4 bases, with 7 bases between. CDR3 length: 13 amino acids.

The CDR3 region has the DNA TGTGCCAGCAGCCCCCGCTGGGGCCCGGGTAGCACAGATACGCAGTATTTT. Its translation: CASSPRWGPGSTDTQYF. This rearrangement joins TRBV7-3 to TRBJ2-3, with D tentatively TRBD1 (5 bases). V was clipped by 5 bases and J by 0 bases, with 18 bases between them. CDR3 size: 17 residues. Germline V CDR1 and CDR2: SGHTA, FQGTGA.

The chain couples TRBV4-2 to TRBJ2-7; 7 bases match TRBD2. CDR1 and CDR2 from the germline V gene are LGHNA and YNFKEQ. V shed 0 bases and J 0 bases; nucleotides not matched to a gene: 17. The CDR3 totals 20 residues. The CDR3 is CASSQDFLRTSIRTSYEQYF. The CDR3 nucleotides read TGTGCCAGCAGCCAAGACTTCCTCAGGACTAGTATACGGACCTCCTACGAGCAGTACTTC.

The V call is TRBV27, the J call TRBJ2-7; 7 bases map to TRBD1. The ends lost 6 bases at V and 7 bases at J; junction bases unmatched: 9. The CDR3 is made up of 13 amino acids. CDR1 and CDR2 from the germline V gene are MNHEY and SMNVEV (reference sequence). For the CDR3, the DNA is TGTGCCAGCAGCCAGGAGACAGGGCTTGAGCAGTACTTC. Encoded protein: CASSQETGLEQYF.

The rearrangement joins TRBV2 to TRBJ2-5; 7 bases align to TRBD1. The CDR3 runs to 14 residues. From germline, CDR1 is SNHLY and CDR2 FYNNEI. V shed 7 bases, J shed 5 bases, and the junction held 10 bases outside the gene matches. The CDR3 DNA sequence: TGTGCCAGCAACAAAAGGGGGCTGGGGGAGACCCAGTACTTC. Protein: CASNKRGLGETQYF.

The CDR3 is CASSLGGTQYF. CDR3 in DNA: TGTGCCAGCAGTCTAGGGGGAACCCAGTACTTC. The chain has TRBV6-5 and TRBJ2-5, with D possibly being TRBD1 (6 bases). Between the trimmed V and J ends, which lost 5 bases and 8 bases, there was a span of 9 bases. The CDR3 runs 11 residues. In germline, CDR1 is MNHEY, CDR2 SVGAGI.

The chain is built from TRBV7-9 and TRBJ1-3, with D perhaps TRBD1 (5 bases). Looked up from germline, CDR1 is SEHNR and CDR2 is FQNEAQ (reference sequence). The CDR3 runs to 13 residues. The V end was cut by 2 bases, the J end by 8 bases, with 10 bases between. CDR3 sequence: CASSLTPGDTIYF. For the CDR3, the DNA is TGTGCCAGCAGCTTAACTCCGGGGGACACCATATATTTT. The full variable domain, in which reference TRBV7-9 and TRBJ1-3 provide the parts outside the CDR3, is DTGVSQNPRHKITKRGQNVTFRCDPISEHNRLYWYRQTLGQGPEFLTYFQNEAQLEKSRLLSDRFSAERPKGSFSTLEIQRTEQGDSAMYLCASSLTPGDTIYFGEGSWLTVV.

The chain is built from TRBV10-2 and TRBJ2-3, with TRBD2 matching over 10 bases. The V and J ends lost 8 bases and 3 bases, in that order; junction bases with no gene match: 5. Germline loops: CDR1 WSHSY, CDR2 SAAADI. This CDR3 is built from 14 residues. The DNA of the CDR3 is TGCGCCAGCGGGCTAGCGGGAGCAACAGATACGCAGTATTTT. It yields the protein CASGLAGATDTQYF.